These T cell receptor beta chains were read from a single sample in a study of blood T cell repertoires in COVID-19. Libraries were prepared by immunoSEQ multiplex PCR; TCRdb keeps only in-frame clonotypes and omits some of them. The table has roughly 140,000 clones, around 84% seen once; the top ten hold around 5%. Sequencing was done on a sample of peripheral blood. These receptors came from a human donor in a cohort sampled during active COVID-19. Each CDR3 is given with its conserved first and last residue. The D gene is left open where the match is weak. Clone size is shown for a subset of rows, as once, few, many or a class of expanded clone.

cdr3_length | j_call | d_call | v_call | clone_size | cdr3_nt | cdr3_aa
16 | TRBJ1-5 | TRBD1 | TRBV23-1 | NA | TGCGCCAGCACCCGGGACAGGGGGTTTTGCAATCAGCCCCAGCATTTT | CASTRDRGFCNQPQHF
14 | TRBJ1-1 | TRBD1 | TRBV7-9 | NA | TGTGCCAGCAGGCCCCAACAGGGGAGCACTGAAGCTTTCTTT | CASRPQQGSTEAFF
17 | TRBJ2-3 | NA | TRBV1 | NA | TGCACCAGCAGCCAAGAATCCTGGAGGGGGCCCACAGATACGCAGTATTTT | CTSSQESWRGPTDTQYF
16 | TRBJ2-1 | NA | TRBV7-9 | NA | TGTGCCAGCAGCCCACGACTAGGCACCTCCTACAATGAGCAGTTCTTC | CASSPRLGTSYNEQFF
12 | TRBJ1-1 | TRBD1 | TRBV30 | once | TGTGCCGGAAACAGGGGAGGCACTGAAGCTTTCTTT | CAGNRGGTEAFF
12 | TRBJ2-7 | NA | TRBV19 | NA | TGTGCCAGTACCGCGGGGGCGGGCGAGCAGTACTTC | CASTAGAGEQYF
14 | TRBJ2-1 | NA | TRBV4-2 | NA | TGTGCCAGCAGCCAAGGCAGGGCGAACAATGAGCAGTTCTTC | CASSQGRANNEQFF
15 | TRBJ2-1 | TRBD2 | TRBV9 | NA | TGTGCCAGCAGCGTAGCCTCTAGCGGAAACAATGAGCAGTTCTTC | CASSVASSGNNEQFF
17 | TRBJ2-7 | TRBD1 | TRBV4-1 | NA | TGCGCCAGCAGTCCCGCCTCGGGACAGGGGGCGATTAAAGAGCAGTACTTC | CASSPASGQGAIKEQYF
14 | TRBJ2-7 | NA | TRBV27 | NA | TGTGCCAGCAGTTTATGGAAAGGGGCCTACGAGCAGTACTTC | CASSLWKGAYEQYF
15 | TRBJ2-7 | TRBD2 | TRBV5-5 | NA | TGTGCCAGCAGCCCGACTAGCGGGGGGGCCTACGAGCAGTACTTC | CASSPTSGGAYEQYF
13 | TRBJ2-2 | TRBD1 | TRBV4-1 | NA | TGCGCCAGCAGCCCCAGGGGGTCAGGGGAGCTGTTTTTT | CASSPRGSGELFF
14 | TRBJ2-7 | TRBD1 | TRBV18 | NA | TGTGCCAGCTCACCCCGACAGGGTTCGGGGGAGCAGTACTTC | CASSPRQGSGEQYF
16 | TRBJ1-3 | NA | TRBV27 | many | TGTGCCACCCAGAGTAGGACAAGCCTCTCTGGAAACACCATATATTTT | CATQSRTSLSGNTIYF
15 | TRBJ1-1 | TRBD1 | TRBV6-6 | NA | TGTGCCAGCAGTTACTCGGGGACAGGGCCCACTGAAGCTTTCTTT | CASSYSGTGPTEAFF
18 | TRBJ2-1 | TRBD2 | TRBV7-2 | once | TGTGCCAGCAGCCCGGGACTAGCGGGGCCAAGCTCCTACAATGAGCAGTTCTTC | CASSPGLAGPSSYNEQFF
16 | TRBJ1-6 | TRBD1 | TRBV11-2 | NA | TGTGCCAGCAGCTTAGGGACAGGGGGCAAAAATTCACCCCTCCACTTT | CASSLGTGGKNSPLHF
13 | TRBJ2-7 | NA | TRBV6-2/TRBV6-3 | NA | TGTGCCAGCAGTTACGTTGTCATCTACGAGCAGTACTTC | CASSYVVIYEQYF
16 | TRBJ2-7 | TRBD2 | TRBV19 | NA | TGTGCCAGTAGTAGTTTAGCGGGAGGCCGGGGCAACGAGCAGTACTTC | CASSSLAGGRGNEQYF
16 | TRBJ2-3 | TRBD2 | TRBV16 | NA | TGTGCCAGCAGCCAATCGCTAGCGGGGGGACCCAATACGCAGTATTTT | CASSQSLAGGPNTQYF
15 | TRBJ1-3 | NA | TRBV28 | NA | TGTGCCAGCAGTTTATCGCAGGGAGGTGGAAACACCATATATTTT | CASSLSQGGGNTIYF
14 | TRBJ2-1 | NA | TRBV19 | NA | TGTGCCAGTAGTATAGCGGGGTCCGGCAATGAGCAGTTCTTC | CASSIAGSGNEQFF
16 | TRBJ2-4 | NA | TRBV12-1 | NA | TGTGCCAGCAGCTTTGCGGCGGTTTTAGCCAAAAACATTCAGTACTTC | CASSFAAVLAKNIQYF
15 | TRBJ1-2 | TRBD1 | TRBV27 | NA | TGTGCCAGCCGCCCCTGGGGACAGGATAACTATGGCTACACCTTC | CASRPWGQDNYGYTF
17 | TRBJ2-1 | TRBD2 | TRBV29-1 | NA | TGCAGCGTTGACGGACTAGCGGGGTCCAGCTCCTACAATGAGCAGTTCTTC | CSVDGLAGSSSYNEQFF
16 | TRBJ2-5 | NA | TRBV7-8 | NA | TGTGCCAGCAGCTTCCTATCGACAGGCTACCAAGAGACCCAGTACTTC | CASSFLSTGYQETQYF
17 | TRBJ2-2 | TRBD2 | TRBV7-8 | NA | TGTGCCAGCAGCCCGAGATCTCTAGCGGGGAACACCGGGGAGCTGTTTTTT | CASSPRSLAGNTGELFF
12 | TRBJ2-7 | NA | TRBV19 | NA | TGTGCCAGTAGTATATGGGGGGACGAGCAGTACTTC | CASSIWGDEQYF
15 | TRBJ2-1 | TRBD2 | TRBV7-2 | NA | TGTGCCAGCAGCTTTAGCGGGAGTCAGTACAATGAGCAGTTCTTC | CASSFSGSQYNEQFF
16 | TRBJ2-7 | NA | TRBV14 | few | TGTGCCAGCAGCCACATAGCGGCCCACGATACCCTCGAGCAGTACTTC | CASSHIAAHDTLEQYF
12 | TRBJ2-7 | NA | TRBV21-1 | NA | TGTGCCGACAAACTGAAATTCTACGAGCAGTACTTC | CADKLKFYEQYF
13 | TRBJ2-1 | NA | TRBV27 | NA | TGTGCCAGCAGTTCGACAGGCTACAATGAGCAGTTCTTC | CASSSTGYNEQFF
14 | TRBJ2-6 | NA | TRBV2 | NA | TGTGCCAGCTCCTCGACTGCCGGGGCCAACGTCCTGACTTTC | CASSSTAGANVLTF
13 | TRBJ1-1 | NA | TRBV11-2 | few | TGTGCCAGCAGCTCACAGCAGAACACTGAAGCTTTCTTT | CASSSQQNTEAFF
12 | TRBJ2-7 | TRBD2 | TRBV28 | NA | TGTGCCAGCGGTGGGGGGGCCTACGAGCAGTACTTC | CASGGGAYEQYF
21 | TRBJ2-1 | TRBD2 | TRBV18 | NA | TGTGCCAGCTCACCACCGGTATCGGCTAGCGGGAGCCAAGAAAAATACAATGAGCAGTTCTTC | CASSPPVSASGSQEKYNEQFF
16 | TRBJ2-3 | TRBD2 | TRBV7-7 | NA | TGTGCTAGCAGCCGCTATCTCAGCGGGGGGGCGGATACGCAGTATTTT | CASSRYLSGGADTQYF
15 | TRBJ1-1 | NA | TRBV18 | NA | TGTGCCAGCTCACCATCTGGAGCCCCGAACACTGAAGCTTTCTTT | CASSPSGAPNTEAFF
14 | TRBJ2-2 | TRBD2 | TRBV5-1 | NA | TGCGCCAGCACCGGACTAGCGGTTGCCGGGGAGCTGTTTTTT | CASTGLAVAGELFF
14 | TRBJ2-7 | TRBD2 | TRBV2 | NA | TGTGCCAGCACCCCGGGACTAGTCTCCTACGAGCAGTACTTC | CASTPGLVSYEQYF
15 | TRBJ2-2 | TRBD2 | TRBV6-2/TRBV6-3 | NA | TGTGCCAGCAGTAGCGGGGTATCGGACACCGGGGAGCTGTTTTTT | CASSSGVSDTGELFF
16 | TRBJ2-3 | TRBD2 | TRBV10-3 | NA | TGTGCCATCAGTGAAGGGACTAGCGGCGTCACAGATACGCAGTATTTT | CAISEGTSGVTDTQYF
15 | TRBJ1-2 | TRBD1 | TRBV5-5 | NA | TGTGCCAGCAGCACAAGACAGGGGACTAACTATGGCTACACCTTC | CASSTRQGTNYGYTF
15 | TRBJ2-7 | TRBD2 | TRBV2 | NA | TGTGCCAGCAGGACCCTCAGCGGGACTTTCTACGAGCAGTACTTC | CASRTLSGTFYEQYF
14 | TRBJ1-6 | NA | TRBV19 | NA | TGTGCCAGTAGTATAGGTACAGGGAATTCACCCCTCCACTTT | CASSIGTGNSPLHF
13 | TRBJ1-2 | TRBD1 | TRBV5-4 | NA | TGTGCCAGCAGTCGGGACAGGGACTATGGCTACACCTTC | CASSRDRDYGYTF
14 | TRBJ1-5 | NA | TRBV29-1 | NA | TGCAGCGTGAAACAGGGTACGGGCAATCAGCCCCAGCATTTT | CSVKQGTGNQPQHF
15 | TRBJ1-4 | NA | TRBV5-1 | NA | TGCGCCAGCAGCTCCCAACCAGAGGTGAATGAAAAACTGTTTTTT | CASSSQPEVNEKLFF
17 | TRBJ2-2 | NA | TRBV4-1 | NA | TGCGCCAGCAGCCATGTACAGGGGGGGGGTAACACCGGGGAGCTGTTTTTT | CASSHVQGGGNTGELFF
14 | TRBJ2-7 | TRBD1 | TRBV2 | NA | TGTGCCAGCAGGACCGACAGGGGGCACGACGAGCAGTACTTC | CASRTDRGHDEQYF
14 | TRBJ1-5 | NA | TRBV2 | NA | TGTGCCAGCAGTGAAAATTATAGCAATCAGCCCCAGCATTTT | CASSENYSNQPQHF
14 | TRBJ2-2 | NA | TRBV28 | once | TGTGCCAGCAGACTTACAGCGAACACCGGGGAGCTGTTTTTT | CASRLTANTGELFF
15 | TRBJ2-3 | TRBD1 | TRBV28 | NA | TGTGCCAGCAGTTCCCCCCCGCAGGGGGAAGATACGCAGTATTTT | CASSSPPQGEDTQYF